The entry below gives a single T cell receptor (beta chain) sequence along with its context. These data come from a study of preoperative IRX-2 immunotherapy in early breast cancer. The protocol was immunoSEQ multiplex PCR, while the TCRdb copy is restricted to in-frame clones and leaves out a portion. The sample contains about 27,000 clones, approximately 84% of which appear only once. Indicated treatment: preoperative locoregional IRX-2 cytokine immunotherapy. Preoperative locoregional IRX-2 cytokine immunotherapy was tested in the phase Ib source study. V dropped 5 bases and J dropped 2 bases, with 9 bases sitting between them. This CDR3 has 13 amino acids.

J is TRBJ1-2 and V is TRBV7-1; D is possibly TRBD1 (6 bases). TRBV7-1 is noted as an ORF with a role that remains uncertain. This specimen was lymph node tissue, taken before IRX-2 immunotherapy. This clonotype was sampled from a human donor with breast cancer. This CDR3 reads CASSQTGNYGYTF. CDR3 nucleotide sequence: TGTGCCAGCAGCCAAACAGGGAACTATGGCTACACCTTC.